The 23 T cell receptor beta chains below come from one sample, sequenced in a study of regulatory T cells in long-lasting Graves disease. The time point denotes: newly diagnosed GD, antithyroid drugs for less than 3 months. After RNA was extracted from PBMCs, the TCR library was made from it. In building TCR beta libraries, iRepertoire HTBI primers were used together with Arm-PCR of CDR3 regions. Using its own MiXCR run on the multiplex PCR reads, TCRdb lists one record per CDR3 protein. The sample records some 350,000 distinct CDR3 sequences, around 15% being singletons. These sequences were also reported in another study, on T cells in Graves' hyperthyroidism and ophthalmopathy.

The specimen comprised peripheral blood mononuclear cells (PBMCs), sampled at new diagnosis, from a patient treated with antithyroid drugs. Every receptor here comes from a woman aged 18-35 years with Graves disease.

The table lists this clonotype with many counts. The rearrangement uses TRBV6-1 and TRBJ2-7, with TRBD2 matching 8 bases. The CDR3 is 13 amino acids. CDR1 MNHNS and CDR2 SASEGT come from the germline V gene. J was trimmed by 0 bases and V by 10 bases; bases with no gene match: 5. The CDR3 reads CAIGRGNSYEQYF. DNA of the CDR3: TGTGCCATCGGGAGGGGGAACTCCTACGAGCAGTACTTC.

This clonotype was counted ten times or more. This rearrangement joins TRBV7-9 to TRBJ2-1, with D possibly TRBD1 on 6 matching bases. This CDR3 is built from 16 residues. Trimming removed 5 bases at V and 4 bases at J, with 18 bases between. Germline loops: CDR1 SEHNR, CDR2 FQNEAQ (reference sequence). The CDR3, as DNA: TGTGCCAGCAGCGACGCAGGGGCTGGACTTTACAATGAGCAGTTCTTC. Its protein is CASSDAGAGLYNEQFF.

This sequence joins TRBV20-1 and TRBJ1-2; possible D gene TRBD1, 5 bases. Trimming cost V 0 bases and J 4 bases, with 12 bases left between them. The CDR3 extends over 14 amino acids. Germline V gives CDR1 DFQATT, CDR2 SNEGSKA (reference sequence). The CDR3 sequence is CSARDERGGYGYTF. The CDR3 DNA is TGCAGTGCTAGAGATGAGCGGGGCGGCTATGGCTACACCTTC.

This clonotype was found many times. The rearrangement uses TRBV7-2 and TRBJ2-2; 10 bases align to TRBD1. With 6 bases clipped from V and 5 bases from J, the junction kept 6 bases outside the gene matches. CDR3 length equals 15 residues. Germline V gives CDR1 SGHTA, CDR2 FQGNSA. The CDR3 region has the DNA TGTGCCAGCAGTCTACCGGGACAGGGGACCGGGGAGCTGTTTTTT. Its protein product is CASSLPGQGTGELFF.

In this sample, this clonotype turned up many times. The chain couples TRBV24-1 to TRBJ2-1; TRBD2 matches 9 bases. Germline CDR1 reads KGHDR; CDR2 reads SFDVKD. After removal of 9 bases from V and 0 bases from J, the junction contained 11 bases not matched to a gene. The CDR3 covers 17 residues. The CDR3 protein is CATSKGSGGPSYNEQFF. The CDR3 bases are TGTGCCACCTCGAAGGGAAGCGGGGGGCCCTCCTACAATGAGCAGTTCTTC.

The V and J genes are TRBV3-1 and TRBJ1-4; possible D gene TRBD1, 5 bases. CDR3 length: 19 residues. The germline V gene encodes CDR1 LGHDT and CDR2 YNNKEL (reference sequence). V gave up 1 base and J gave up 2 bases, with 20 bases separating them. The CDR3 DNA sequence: TGTGCCAGCAGCCAAGCCGACTCACTTCTCGGGGGGACTAATGAAAAACTGTTTTTT. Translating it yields CASSQADSLLGGTNEKLFF.

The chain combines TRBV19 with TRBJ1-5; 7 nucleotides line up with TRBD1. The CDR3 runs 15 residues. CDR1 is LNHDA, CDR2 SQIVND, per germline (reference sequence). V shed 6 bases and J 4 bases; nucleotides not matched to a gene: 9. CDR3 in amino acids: CASSRRDRANQPQHF. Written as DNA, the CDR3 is TGTGCCAGTAGCCGAAGAGACAGGGCTAATCAGCCCCAGCATTTT.

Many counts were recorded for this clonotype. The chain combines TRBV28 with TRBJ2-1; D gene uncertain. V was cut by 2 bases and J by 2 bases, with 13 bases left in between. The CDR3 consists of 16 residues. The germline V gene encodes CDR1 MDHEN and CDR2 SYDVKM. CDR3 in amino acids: CASSLMIGVAYNEQFF. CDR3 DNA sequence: TGTGCCAGCAGTTTAATGATCGGAGTTGCCTACAATGAGCAGTTCTTC.

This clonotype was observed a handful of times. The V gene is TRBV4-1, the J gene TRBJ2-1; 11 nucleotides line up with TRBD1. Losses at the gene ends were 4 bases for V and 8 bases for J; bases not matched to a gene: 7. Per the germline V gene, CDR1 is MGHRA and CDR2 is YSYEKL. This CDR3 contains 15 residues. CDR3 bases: TGCGCCAGCAGCCCACGGACAGGGGGCAGGGATGAGCAGTTCTTC. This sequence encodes CASSPRTGGRDEQFF.

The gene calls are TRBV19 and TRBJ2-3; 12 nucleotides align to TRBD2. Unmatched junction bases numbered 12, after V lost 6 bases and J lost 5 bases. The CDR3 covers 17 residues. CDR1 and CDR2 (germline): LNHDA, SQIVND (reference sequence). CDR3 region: CASSKGLAGGQGDTQYF. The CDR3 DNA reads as TGTGCCAGTAGCAAAGGGCTAGCGGGAGGGCAGGGAGATACGCAGTATTTT.

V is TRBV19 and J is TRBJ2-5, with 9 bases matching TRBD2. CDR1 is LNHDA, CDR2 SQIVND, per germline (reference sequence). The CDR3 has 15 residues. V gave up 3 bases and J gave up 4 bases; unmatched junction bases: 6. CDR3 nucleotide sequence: TGTGCCAGTAGTATCGGCGGGAGGGGCCGAGAGACCCAGTACTTC. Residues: CASSIGGRGRETQYF. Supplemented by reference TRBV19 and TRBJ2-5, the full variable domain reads DGGITQSPKYLFRKEGQNVTLSCEQNLNHDAMYWYRQDPGQGLRLIYYSQIVNDFQKGDIAEGYSVSREKKESFPLTVTSAQKNPTAFYLCASSIGGRGRETQYFGPGTRLLVL.

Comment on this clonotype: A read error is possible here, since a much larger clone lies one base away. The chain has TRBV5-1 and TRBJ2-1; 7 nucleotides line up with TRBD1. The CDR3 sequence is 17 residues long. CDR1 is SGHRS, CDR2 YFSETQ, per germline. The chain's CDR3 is CASSTNNRGFLYNDQFF. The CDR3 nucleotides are TGCGCCAGCAGCACCAACAACAGGGGCTTCCTATACAATGATCAGTTCTTC.

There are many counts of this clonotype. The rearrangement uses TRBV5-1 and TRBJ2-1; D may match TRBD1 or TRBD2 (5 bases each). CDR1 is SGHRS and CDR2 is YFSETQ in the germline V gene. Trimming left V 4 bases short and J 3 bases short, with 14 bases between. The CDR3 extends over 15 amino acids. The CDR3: CASSRDGSYYNEQFF. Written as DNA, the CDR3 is TGCGCCAGCAGCAGGGACGGCAGTTACTACAATGAGCAGTTCTTC.

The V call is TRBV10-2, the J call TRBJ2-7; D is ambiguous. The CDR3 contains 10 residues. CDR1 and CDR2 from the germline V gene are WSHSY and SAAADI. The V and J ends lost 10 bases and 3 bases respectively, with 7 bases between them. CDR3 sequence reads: CATQDYEQYF. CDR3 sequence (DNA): TGCGCCACCCAGGACTACGAGCAGTACTTC.

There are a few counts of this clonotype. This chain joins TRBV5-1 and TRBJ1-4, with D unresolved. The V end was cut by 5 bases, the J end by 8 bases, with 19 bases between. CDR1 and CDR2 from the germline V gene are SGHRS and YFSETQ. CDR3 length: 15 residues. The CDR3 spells CASSYAGQVGEKLFF. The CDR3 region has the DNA TGCGCCAGCAGTTACGCAGGCCAGGTCGGCGAAAAACTGTTTTTT.

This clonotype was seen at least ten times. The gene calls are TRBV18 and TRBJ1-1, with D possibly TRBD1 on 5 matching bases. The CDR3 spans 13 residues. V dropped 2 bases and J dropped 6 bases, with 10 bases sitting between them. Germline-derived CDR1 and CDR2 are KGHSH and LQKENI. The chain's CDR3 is CASSPSIRAEAFF. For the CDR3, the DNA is TGTGCCAGCTCACCATCTATCAGGGCTGAAGCTTTCTTT.

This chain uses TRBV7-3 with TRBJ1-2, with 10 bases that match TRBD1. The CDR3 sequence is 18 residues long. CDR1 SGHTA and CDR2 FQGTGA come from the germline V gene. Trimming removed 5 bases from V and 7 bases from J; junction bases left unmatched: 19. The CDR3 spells CASSLSPRTGQGSGGYTF. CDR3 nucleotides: TGTGCCAGCAGCCTCTCCCCCCGCACGGGACAGGGGTCGGGTGGCTACACCTTC.

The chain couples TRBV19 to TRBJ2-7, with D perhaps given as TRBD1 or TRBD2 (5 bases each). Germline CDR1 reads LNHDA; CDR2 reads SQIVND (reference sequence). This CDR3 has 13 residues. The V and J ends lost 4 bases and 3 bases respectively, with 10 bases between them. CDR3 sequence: CASSSRDGYEQYF. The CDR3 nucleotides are TGTGCCAGTAGTAGCCGGGACGGCTACGAGCAGTACTTC. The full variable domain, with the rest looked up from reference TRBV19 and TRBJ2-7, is DGGITQSPKYLFRKEGQNVTLSCEQNLNHDAMYWYRQDPGQGLRLIYYSQIVNDFQKGDIAEGYSVSREKKESFPLTVTSAQKNPTAFYLCASSSRDGYEQYFGPGTRLTVT.

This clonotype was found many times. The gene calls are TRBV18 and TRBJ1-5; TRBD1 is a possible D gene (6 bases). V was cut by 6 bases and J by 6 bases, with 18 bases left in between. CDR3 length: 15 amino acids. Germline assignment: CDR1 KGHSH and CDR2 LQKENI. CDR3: CASSGKAGEGQPQHF. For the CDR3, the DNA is TGTGCCAGCTCCGGAAAAGCAGGGGAGGGTCAGCCCCAGCATTTT.

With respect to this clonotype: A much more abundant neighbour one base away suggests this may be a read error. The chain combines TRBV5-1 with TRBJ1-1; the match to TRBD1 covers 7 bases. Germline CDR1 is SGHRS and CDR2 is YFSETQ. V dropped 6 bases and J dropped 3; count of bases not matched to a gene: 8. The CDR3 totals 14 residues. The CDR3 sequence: CASTWTGTDTEAFF. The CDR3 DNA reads TGCGCCAGCACCTGGACAGGCACGGACACTGAAGCTTTCTTT.

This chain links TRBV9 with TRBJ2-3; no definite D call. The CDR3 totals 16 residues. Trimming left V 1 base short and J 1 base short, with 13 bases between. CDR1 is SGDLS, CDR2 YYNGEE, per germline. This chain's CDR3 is CASSVKGTHGTDTQYF. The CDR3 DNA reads TGTGCCAGCAGCGTAAAGGGCACCCATGGCACAGATACGCAGTATTTT.

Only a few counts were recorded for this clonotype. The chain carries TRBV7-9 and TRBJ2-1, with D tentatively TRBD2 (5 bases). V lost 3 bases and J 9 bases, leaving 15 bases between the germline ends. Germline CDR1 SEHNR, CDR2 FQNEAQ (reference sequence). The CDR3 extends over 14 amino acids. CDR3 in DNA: TGTGCCAGCAGCTTCTCGGCTAGCCCCGGTGAGCAGTTCTTC. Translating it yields CASSFSASPGEQFF.

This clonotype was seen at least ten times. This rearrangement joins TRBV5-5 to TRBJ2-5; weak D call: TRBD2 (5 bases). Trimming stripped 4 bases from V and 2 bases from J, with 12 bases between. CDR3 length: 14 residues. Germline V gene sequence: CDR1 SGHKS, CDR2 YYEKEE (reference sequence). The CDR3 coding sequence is TGTGCCAGCAGCCGGACTTCAGGTCAAGAGACCCAGTACTTC. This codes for CASSRTSGQETQYF.